This T cell receptor (beta chain) was sequenced for a study of T cell clonality in common variable immunodeficiency. Findings and caveats of the study: What drives increased CVID clonality needs T cell subpopulation sequencing. CVID subjects had higher TCRbeta clonality than healthy controls, most marked in about a third. Fewer TCRbeta clones were shared among CVID subjects than controls.

Blood samples were heparinized, about 5 to 9 ml per donor. This CDR3 contains 13 residues. V was trimmed by 2 bases and J by 6 bases, leaving 8 bases between them. CDR1 MNHNS and CDR2 SASEGT come from the germline V gene. Generated by immunoSEQ multiplex PCR, the TCRdb table keeps only in-frame clones and is missing some. This table holds about 31,000 clones with no singletons; the top ten claim 3.5% to 4.5%. The sample holds many counts of this clone. Its antigen is unknown. The CDR3 end is not reached by the read, which stops 3 residues before it; the germline J gene fills it in. The receptor comes from a person aged 18 to 75 in good health. The genes are TRBV6-1 and TRBJ1-5, with a tentative D call TRBD1 (5 bases). Sequenced sample: peripheral blood mononuclear cells. The part of the CDR3 DNA that was read is TGTGCCAGCAGTGAAAGGGGTGGTCAGCCC. Its protein is CASSERGGQP. The entire CDR3 protein is CASSERGGQPQHF.